The TCR beta chain described here comes from a study of T cell changes during pregnancy in multiple sclerosis. This CDR3 is 13 amino acids long. Between the trimmed V and J ends, which lost 4 bases and 8 bases, there was a span of 11 bases. CDR1 is SGHAT, CDR2 FQNNGV, per germline. TCRdb's copy holds only in-frame clones and misses some; the assay was immunoSEQ multiplex PCR. The profile shows around 30,000 clones, approximately 90% of them singletons. Sequencing was performed on CD8+ T cells from peripheral blood mononuclear cells, taken in the third trimester of pregnancy. This receptor was obtained from a female donor with multiple sclerosis, enrolled in a pregnancy study. The gene calls are TRBV11-2 and TRBJ1-4, with D perhaps matching TRBD1 (5 bases). CDR3 amino acids: CASSSREEEKLFF. CDR3 bases: TGTGCCAGCAGCTCCAGGGAGGAAGAAAAACTGTTTTTT.